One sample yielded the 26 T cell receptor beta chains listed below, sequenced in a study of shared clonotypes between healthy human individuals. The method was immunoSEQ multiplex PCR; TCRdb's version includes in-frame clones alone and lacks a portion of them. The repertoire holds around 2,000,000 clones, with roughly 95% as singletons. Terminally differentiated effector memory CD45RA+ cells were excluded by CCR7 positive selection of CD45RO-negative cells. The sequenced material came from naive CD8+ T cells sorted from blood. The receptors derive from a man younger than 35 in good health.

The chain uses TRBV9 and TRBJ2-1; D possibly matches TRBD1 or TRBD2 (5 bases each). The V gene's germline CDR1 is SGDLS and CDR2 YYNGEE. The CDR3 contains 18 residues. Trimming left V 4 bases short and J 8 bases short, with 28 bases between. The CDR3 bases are TGTGCCAGCAGCTCCGCGGGTTCCGGGACCTCAGTCTGGGATGAGCAGTTCTTC. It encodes CASSSAGSGTSVWDEQFF.

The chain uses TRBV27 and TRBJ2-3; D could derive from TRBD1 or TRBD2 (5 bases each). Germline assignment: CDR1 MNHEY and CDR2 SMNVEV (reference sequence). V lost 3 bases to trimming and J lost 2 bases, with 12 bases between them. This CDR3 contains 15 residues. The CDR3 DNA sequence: TGTGCCAGCAGTTTCCGGGACGTAAACACAGATACGCAGTATTTT. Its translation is CASSFRDVNTDTQYF.

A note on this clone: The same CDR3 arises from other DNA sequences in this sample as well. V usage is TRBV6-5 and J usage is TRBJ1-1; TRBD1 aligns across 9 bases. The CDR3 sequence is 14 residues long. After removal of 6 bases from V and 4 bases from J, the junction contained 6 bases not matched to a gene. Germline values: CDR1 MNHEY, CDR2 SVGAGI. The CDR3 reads CASRWTGEGTEAFF. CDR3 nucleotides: TGTGCCAGCAGGTGGACAGGGGAAGGCACTGAAGCTTTCTTT.

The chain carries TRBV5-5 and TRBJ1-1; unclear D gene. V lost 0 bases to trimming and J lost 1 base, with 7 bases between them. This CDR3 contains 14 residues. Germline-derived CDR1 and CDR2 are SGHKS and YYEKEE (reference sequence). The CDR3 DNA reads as TGTGCCAGCAGCTTGGTAATGTGGAACACTGAAGCTTTCTTT. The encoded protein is CASSLVMWNTEAFF.

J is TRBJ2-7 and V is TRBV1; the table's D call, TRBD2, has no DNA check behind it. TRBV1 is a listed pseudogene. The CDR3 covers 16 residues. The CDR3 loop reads CTSSQDVQRSTYEQYF. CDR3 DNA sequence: TGCACCAGCAGCCAAGATGTCCAGCGGAGCACCTACGAGCAGTACTTC.

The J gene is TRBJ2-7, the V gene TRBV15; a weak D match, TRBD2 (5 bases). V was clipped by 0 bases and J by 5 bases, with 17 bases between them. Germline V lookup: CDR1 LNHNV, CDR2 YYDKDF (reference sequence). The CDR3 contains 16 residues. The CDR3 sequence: CATSREGGFQDHEQYF. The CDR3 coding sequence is TGTGCCACCAGCAGAGAGGGCGGGTTTCAAGACCACGAGCAGTACTTC. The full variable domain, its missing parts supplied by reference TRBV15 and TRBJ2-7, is DAMVIQNPRYQVTQFGKPVTLSCSQTLNHNVMYWYQQKSSQAPKLLFHYYDKDFNNEADTPDNFQSRRPNTSFCFLDIRSPGLGDTAMYLCATSREGGFQDHEQYFGPGTRLTVT.

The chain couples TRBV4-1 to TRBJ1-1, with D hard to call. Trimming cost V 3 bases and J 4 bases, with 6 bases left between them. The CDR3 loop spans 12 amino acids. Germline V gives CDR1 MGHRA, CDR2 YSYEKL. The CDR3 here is CASSHLSTEAFF. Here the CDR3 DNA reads TGCGCCAGCAGCCACTTGAGCACTGAAGCTTTCTTT.

CDR3 sequence (DNA): TGCGCCAGCAGTGAGGAGGGCCCAGACCCCGATAACACCGGGGAGCTGTTTTTT. Translating it yields CASSEEGPDPDNTGELFF. The chain couples TRBV10-1 to TRBJ2-2; D possibly corresponds to TRBD2 (5 bases). V was cut by 2 bases and J by 2 bases, with 18 bases left in between. The CDR3 totals 18 residues. The germline V gene has CDR1 WNHNN and CDR2 SYGVQD (reference sequence).

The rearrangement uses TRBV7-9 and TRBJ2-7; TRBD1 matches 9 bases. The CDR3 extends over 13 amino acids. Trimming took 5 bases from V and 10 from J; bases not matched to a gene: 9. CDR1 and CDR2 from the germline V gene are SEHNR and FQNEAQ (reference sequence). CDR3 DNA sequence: TGTGCCAGCAGCCCGAGGACAGGGGAAGACCAGTACTTC. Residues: CASSPRTGEDQYF.

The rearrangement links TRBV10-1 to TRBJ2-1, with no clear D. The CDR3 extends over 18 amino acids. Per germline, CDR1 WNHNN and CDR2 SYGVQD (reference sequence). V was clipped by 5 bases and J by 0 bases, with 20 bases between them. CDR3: CASSPQWPSPISYNEQFF. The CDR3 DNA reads TGCGCCAGCAGTCCCCAATGGCCCTCCCCCATCTCCTACAATGAGCAGTTCTTC.

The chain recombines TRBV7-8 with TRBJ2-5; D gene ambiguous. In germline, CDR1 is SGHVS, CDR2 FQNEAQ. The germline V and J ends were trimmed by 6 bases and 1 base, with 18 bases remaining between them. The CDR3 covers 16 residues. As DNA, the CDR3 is TGTGCCAGCAGATACGGCTCATGGGCGGCCCAAGAGACCCAGTACTTC. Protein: CASRYGSWAAQETQYF.

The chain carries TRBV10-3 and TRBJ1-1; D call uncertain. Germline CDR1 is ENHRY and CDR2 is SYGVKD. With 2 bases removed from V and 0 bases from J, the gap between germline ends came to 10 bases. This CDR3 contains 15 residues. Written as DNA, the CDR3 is TGTGCCATCAGTGAGCCACAAGGAATGAACACTGAAGCTTTCTTT. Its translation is CAISEPQGMNTEAFF.

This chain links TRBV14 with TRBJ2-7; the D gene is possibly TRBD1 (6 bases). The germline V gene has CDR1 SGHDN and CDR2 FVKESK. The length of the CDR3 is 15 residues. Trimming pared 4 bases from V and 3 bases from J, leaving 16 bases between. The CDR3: CASSPLAQGLYEQYF. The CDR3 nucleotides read TGTGCCAGCAGCCCCCTCGCACAGGGTCTCTACGAGCAGTACTTC.

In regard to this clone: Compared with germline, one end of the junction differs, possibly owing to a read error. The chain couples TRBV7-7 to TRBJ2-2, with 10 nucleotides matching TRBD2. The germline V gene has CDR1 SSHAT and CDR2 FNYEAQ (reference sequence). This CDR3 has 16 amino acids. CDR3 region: CASSLGSSGSGGELFF. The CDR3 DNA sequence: TGTGCTAGCAGCTTAGGATCTAGCGGGAGTGGCGGGGAGCTGTTTTTT.

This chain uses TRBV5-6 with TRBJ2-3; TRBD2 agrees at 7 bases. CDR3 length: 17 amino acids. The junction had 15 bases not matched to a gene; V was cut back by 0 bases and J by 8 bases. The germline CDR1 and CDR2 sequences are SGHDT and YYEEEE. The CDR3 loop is CASSLGWSGESLVTQYF. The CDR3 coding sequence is TGTGCCAGCAGCTTGGGATGGAGCGGGGAAAGCCTAGTTACGCAGTATTTT.

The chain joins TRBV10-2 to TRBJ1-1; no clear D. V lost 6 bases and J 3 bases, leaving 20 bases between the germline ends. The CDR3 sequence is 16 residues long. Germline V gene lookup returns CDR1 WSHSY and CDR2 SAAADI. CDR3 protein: CASSLLVRAADTEAFF. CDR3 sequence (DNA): TGCGCCAGCAGCTTACTCGTAAGGGCAGCGGACACTGAAGCTTTCTTT.

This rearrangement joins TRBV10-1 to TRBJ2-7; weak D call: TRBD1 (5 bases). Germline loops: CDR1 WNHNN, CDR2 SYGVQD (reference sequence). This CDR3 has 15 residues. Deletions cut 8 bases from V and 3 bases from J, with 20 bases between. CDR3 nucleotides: TGCGCCAGCGGCCGTCGAGCAGGGAAGCACTACGAGCAGTACTTC. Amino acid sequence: CASGRRAGKHYEQYF.

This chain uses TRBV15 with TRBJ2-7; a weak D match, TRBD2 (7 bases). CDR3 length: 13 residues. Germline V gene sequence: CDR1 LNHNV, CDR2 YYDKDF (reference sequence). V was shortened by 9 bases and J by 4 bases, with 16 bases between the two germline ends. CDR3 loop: CATGSGGGYEQYF. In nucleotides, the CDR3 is TGTGCCACTGGGTCGGGGGGCGGGTACGAGCAGTACTTC.

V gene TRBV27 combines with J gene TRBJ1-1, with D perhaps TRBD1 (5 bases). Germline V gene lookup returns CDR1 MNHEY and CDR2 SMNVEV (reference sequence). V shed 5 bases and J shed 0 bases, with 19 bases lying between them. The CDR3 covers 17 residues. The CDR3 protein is CASSPFSRVGVNTEAFF. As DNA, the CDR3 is TGTGCCAGCAGTCCCTTCTCCAGGGTGGGGGTGAACACTGAAGCTTTCTTT.

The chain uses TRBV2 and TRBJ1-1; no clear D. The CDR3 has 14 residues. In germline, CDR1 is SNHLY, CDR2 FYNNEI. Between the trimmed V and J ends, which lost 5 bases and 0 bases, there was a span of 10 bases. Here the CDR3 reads CASSPISMNTEAFF. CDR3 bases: TGTGCCAGCAGTCCGATTAGTATGAACACTGAAGCTTTCTTT.

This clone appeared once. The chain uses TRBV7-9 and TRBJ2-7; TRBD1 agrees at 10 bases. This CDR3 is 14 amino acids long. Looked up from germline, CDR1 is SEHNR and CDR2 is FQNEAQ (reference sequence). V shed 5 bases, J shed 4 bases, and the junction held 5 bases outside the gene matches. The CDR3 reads CASSRTGGYYEQYF. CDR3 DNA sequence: TGTGCCAGCAGCCGGACAGGGGGTTATTACGAGCAGTACTTC.

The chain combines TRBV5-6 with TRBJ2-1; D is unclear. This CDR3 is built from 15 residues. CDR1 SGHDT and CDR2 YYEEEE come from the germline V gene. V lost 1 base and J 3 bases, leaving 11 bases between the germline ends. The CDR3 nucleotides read TGTGCCAGCAGCTTGCCCCCCAGTCTCTACAATGAGCAGTTCTTC. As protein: CASSLPPSLYNEQFF.

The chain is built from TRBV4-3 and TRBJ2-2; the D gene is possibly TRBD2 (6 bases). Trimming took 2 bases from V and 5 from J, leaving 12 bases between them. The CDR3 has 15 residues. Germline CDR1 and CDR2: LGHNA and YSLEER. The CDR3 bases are TGCGCCAGCAGCCAACTGGGACTGTCAACCGGGGAGCTGTTTTTT. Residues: CASSQLGLSTGELFF.

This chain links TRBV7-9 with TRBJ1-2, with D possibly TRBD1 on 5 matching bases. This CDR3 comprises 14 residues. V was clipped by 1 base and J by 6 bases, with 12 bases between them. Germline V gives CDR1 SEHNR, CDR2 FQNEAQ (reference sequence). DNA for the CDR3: TGTGCCAGCAGCTTAGGGGGGTATAGTGATGGCTACACCTTC. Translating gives CASSLGGYSDGYTF.

CDR3 in DNA: TGCGCCAGCAGCCAAGAAAAGGGAGTTAATGAGCAGTTCTTC. Amino acid sequence: CASSQEKGVNEQFF. This chain uses TRBV4-3 with TRBJ2-1; D possibly corresponds to TRBD2 (5 bases). V lost 0 bases to trimming and J lost 7 bases, with 10 bases between them. This CDR3 comprises 14 residues. Germline V gene data show CDR1 as LGHNA and CDR2 as YSLEER.

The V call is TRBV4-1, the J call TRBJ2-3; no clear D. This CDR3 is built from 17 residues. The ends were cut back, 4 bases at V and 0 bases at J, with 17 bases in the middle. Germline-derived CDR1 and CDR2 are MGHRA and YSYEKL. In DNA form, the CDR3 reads TGCGCCAGCAGCCTAAGTAGCCTGGTGACTAGCACAGATACGCAGTATTTT. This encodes CASSLSSLVTSTDTQYF.